The clone carrying this TCR beta chain was detected only once. The target antigen is unknown. The Oncomine TCR Beta short-read assay generated sequence data from the DNA of cultured CD4+ T cells. MiXCR was run by TCRdb on the PCR reads, yielding one entry per CDR3 protein. Of 20,000 or so distinct CDR3 sequences in the sample, around 44% were seen once. As to treatment: roughly ten-day PBMC culture with coronavirus spike peptide pools or control peptides (ViraFEST assay). The CDR3 consists of 14 residues. The germline V and J ends were trimmed by 6 bases and 7 bases, with 17 bases remaining between them. The entry originates in a study of vaccination and CD4 T cells after COVID-19. As for the study in general: Cultures acting as controls obtained a CEFX pool, an HIV-1 Nef pool, or no peptide. Overall study findings and caveats: Post-infection sampling omitted early timepoints and covered relatively few convalescent patients. Spike mono-reactivity marked 304 of 307 vaccine-specific clones in convalescent patients. Convalescent patients' median share of reactive clones seen only post-vaccination was about 88%.

The chain joins TRBV12-3 or TRBV12-4 to TRBJ2-3, with D possibly matching TRBD1 (6 bases). The sequencing here drew on CD4+ T cells from blood, cultured in vitro, taken before SARS-CoV-2 vaccination. The source is a human donor who had recovered from COVID-19. CDR3 DNA sequence: TGTGCCAGCAGGGTGACAGGTTCAGGACATACGCAGTATTTT. Amino acid sequence: CASRVTGSGHTQYF.